These T cell receptor beta chains were read from a single sample in a study of OX40 agonist ivuxolimab in advanced cancers. The assay was immunoSEQ multiplex PCR, and TCRdb's table has in-frame clones only and misses some. The sample lists around 80,000 clones, approximately 85% occurring once. The source was CD4+ or CD8+ T cells sorted from blood, collected in a trial of the OX40 agonist ivuxolimab. Receptors were obtained from an adult with an advanced solid tumor such as melanoma, head and neck, liver or kidney cancer. Both conserved end residues are part of each CDR3. Fields, in order: J gene, clone size, V gene, D gene, CDR3 DNA, CDR3 protein. The D gene is left open where the match is weak. Expanded clones get a size class; other rows say once, few or many, or leave the size out.

>TRBJ1-2|-|TRBV6-1|-
TGTGCCAGCAGTGAAGCGGGAGGGATCTACTATGGCTACACCTTC
CASSEAGGIYYGYTF
>TRBJ2-7|-|TRBV4-3|-
TGCGCCAGCAGCCAAGATTTGGGGGGAGCGTTCTCCTACGAGCAGTACTTC
CASSQDLGGAFSYEQYF
>TRBJ2-2|-|TRBV7-9|-
TGTGCCAGCAGCTTAGAGACCGGGGAGCTGTTTTTT
CASSLETGELFF
>TRBJ2-1|-|TRBV6-5|TRBD1
TGTGCCAGCAGTTACGAGGGACAGGGTCGTGAGCAGTTCTTC
CASSYEGQGREQFF
>TRBJ1-3|-|TRBV9|-
TGTGCCAGTAGCTCCAGTAGTCATGGAGACACCATATATTTT
CASSSSSHGDTIYF
>TRBJ2-6|-|TRBV30|-
TGTGCCTGGAGTGGTGGCCCGAACTCGACTGGGGCCAACGTCCTGACTTTC
CAWSGGPNSTGANVLTF
>TRBJ1-1|-|TRBV25-1|TRBD1
TGTGCCAGCAGTGAATGGGCAGGGGGCCGGAACACTGAAGCTTTCTTT
CASSEWAGGRNTEAFF
>TRBJ1-2|-|TRBV13|TRBD1
TGTGCCAGCAGCCCCAACGAGGGGGCCTATGGCTACACCTTC
CASSPNEGAYGYTF
>TRBJ1-5|-|TRBV14|-
TGTGCCAGCAGCCAAGGGGTGGGGGGTCAGCCCCAGCATTTT
CASSQGVGGQPQHF
>TRBJ2-1|-|TRBV9|-
TGTGCCAGCAGCGTAGATGAGTATAGCTCCTACAATGAGCAGTTCTTC
CASSVDEYSSYNEQFF
>TRBJ2-7|-|TRBV11-2|-
TGTGCCAGCAGCTTGGGTTCCCTAACCTACGAGCAGTACTTC
CASSLGSLTYEQYF
>TRBJ2-2|-|TRBV19|TRBD2
TGTGCCAGTAGGCCTGTAGCGGGAGGGCCAAGGACCGGGGAGCTGTTTTTT
CASRPVAGGPRTGELFF
>TRBJ2-5|few|TRBV7-9|TRBD1
TGTGCCAGCAGCCCTGGGACAGGGAGGGGGGAGACCCAGTACTTC
CASSPGTGRGETQYF
>TRBJ1-3|-|TRBV5-6|TRBD1
TGTGCCAGCAGTCTCACTACGGGACAGGCTGGAAACACCATATATTTT
CASSLTTGQAGNTIYF
>TRBJ1-2|-|TRBV11-2|-
TGTGCCAGCAGCTTAGATCGGGGGGCGCTTGGCTACACCTTC
CASSLDRGALGYTF
>TRBJ1-5|-|TRBV18|TRBD1
TGTGCCAGCTCGCTGACAGGGCAGAATCAGCCCCAGCATTTT
CASSLTGQNQPQHF
>TRBJ1-2|-|TRBV25-1|-
TGTGCCAGCTCACCGACACCTGCTTTAATCGGCTACACCTTC
CASSPTPALIGYTF
>TRBJ2-1|-|TRBV4-2|-
TGTGCCAGCAGCCAAGGGCTAGCGAGGGATGAGCAGTTCTTC
CASSQGLARDEQFF
>TRBJ1-1|-|TRBV11-2|-
TGTGCCAGCAGCTTGACGGGAAGAAGAGGGGACACTGAAGCTTTCTTT
CASSLTGRRGDTEAFF
>TRBJ1-2|-|TRBV7-2|-
TGTGCCAGCAGCTTAGATCCCAGGGGCCAACAATGGGGCTACACCTTC
CASSLDPRGQQWGYTF
>TRBJ1-5|-|TRBV5-4|-
TGTGCCAGCAGTCGCGACTCCAATCAGCCCCAGCATTTT
CASSRDSNQPQHF
>TRBJ1-2|once|TRBV30|-
TGTGCCTGGAGTGTCCAAGGATTACCTGGCTACACCTTC
CAWSVQGLPGYTF
>TRBJ1-1|-|TRBV7-2|-
TGTGCCAGCAGCTCCGACAGCGGATACACTGAAGCTTTCTTT
CASSSDSGYTEAFF
>TRBJ2-2|-|TRBV5-1|-
TGCGCCAGCAGCTCTCAGGGCACCGGGGAGCTGTTTTTT
CASSSQGTGELFF
>TRBJ2-4|-|TRBV6-5|-
TGTGCCAGCAGTTCCTATAGTAAAAACATTCAGTACTTC
CASSSYSKNIQYF
>TRBJ1-4|-|TRBV9|-
TGTGCCAGCAGCCGAATGCAGGGAACAAATGAAAAACTGTTTTTT
CASSRMQGTNEKLFF
>TRBJ1-5|-|TRBV11-2|-
TGTGCCAGCAGCTTCCAGGGGCAAGAGCGGCCCCAGCATTTT
CASSFQGQERPQHF
>TRBJ2-7|-|TRBV19|TRBD1
TGTGCCAGTAGTGGACAGGGAGGAAGCTCCTACGAGCAGTACTTC
CASSGQGGSSYEQYF
>TRBJ2-1|-|TRBV9|TRBD2
TGTGCCAGCAGCTCAAGGGGATCGGCTAGCGGTATAAATGAGCAGTTCTTC
CASSSRGSASGINEQFF
>TRBJ2-5|-|TRBV28|-
TGTGCCAGCAGTTTAAAGGGCCGCCAAGAGACCCAGTACTTC
CASSLKGRQETQYF
>TRBJ2-7|-|TRBV19|TRBD2
TGTGCCAGTAGGACTAGCGGGAGCTCCTACGAGCAGTACTTC
CASRTSGSSYEQYF
>TRBJ1-2|once|TRBV6-5|TRBD1
TGTGCCAGCAGTTACTTCAACAGGGGGCAAGGCTACACCTTC
CASSYFNRGQGYTF